This paragraph reports one T cell receptor beta chain. Seattle participants joined during active infection and were tracked over time. The data originate from a study of blood T cell repertoires in COVID-19. CDR1 and CDR2 (germline): MNHEY, SVGEGT. The V end was cut by 2 bases, the J end by 0 bases, with 14 bases between. The length of the CDR3 is 16 residues. Data came from immunoSEQ multiplex PCR; TCRdb stores just in-frame clones and leaves some out. The sample yields some 370,000 clones, approximately 89% seen once. The sequence derives from a woman aged 25 to 39 with COVID-19, enrolled during active disease. The chain recombines TRBV6-2 or TRBV6-3 with TRBJ2-7; no definite D call. The material sequenced was peripheral blood. The CDR3 sequence is CASSYHMTMSSYEQYF. CDR3 nucleotide sequence: TGTGCCAGCAGTTACCACATGACAATGAGCTCCTACGAGCAGTACTTC.